This TCR beta chain was captured in a study of T cell clonotyping in hematopoietic cell transplantation. Sequencing used immunoSEQ multiplex PCR; TCRdb keeps in-frame clones, though not all of them. The sample carries approximately 8,400 clones, approximately 68% recorded once. Recipient blood drawn about 28 days pretransplant and days 30, 100, 180 after. Study findings and constraints: Recipient TCR diversity dropped after transplant; expanded clonotypes rose from day 30 to 180. Higher Inverse Simpson Index values in graft donor and pretransplant recipient predicted broader posttransplant TCR diversity.

V was cut by 6 bases and J by 1 base, with 9 bases left in between. The length of the CDR3 is 13 residues. Germline assignment: CDR1 MNHEY and CDR2 SVGAGI. A note on this clone: Its antigen is unknown.

The material sequenced was peripheral blood mononuclear cells, taken 100 days after allogeneic stem cell transplant. This TCR was recovered from a male patient between 55 and 70 years old who had an allogeneic stem cell transplant from an unrelated donor, so the T cells may come from the graft donor. Some clones in this sample may be carry-over from other donors' samples. The V call is TRBV6-5, the J call TRBJ1-1; the D is unclear. CDR3: CASRNFENTEAFF. CDR3 nucleotide sequence: TGTGCCAGCAGGAACTTTGAGAACACTGAAGCTTTCTTT.